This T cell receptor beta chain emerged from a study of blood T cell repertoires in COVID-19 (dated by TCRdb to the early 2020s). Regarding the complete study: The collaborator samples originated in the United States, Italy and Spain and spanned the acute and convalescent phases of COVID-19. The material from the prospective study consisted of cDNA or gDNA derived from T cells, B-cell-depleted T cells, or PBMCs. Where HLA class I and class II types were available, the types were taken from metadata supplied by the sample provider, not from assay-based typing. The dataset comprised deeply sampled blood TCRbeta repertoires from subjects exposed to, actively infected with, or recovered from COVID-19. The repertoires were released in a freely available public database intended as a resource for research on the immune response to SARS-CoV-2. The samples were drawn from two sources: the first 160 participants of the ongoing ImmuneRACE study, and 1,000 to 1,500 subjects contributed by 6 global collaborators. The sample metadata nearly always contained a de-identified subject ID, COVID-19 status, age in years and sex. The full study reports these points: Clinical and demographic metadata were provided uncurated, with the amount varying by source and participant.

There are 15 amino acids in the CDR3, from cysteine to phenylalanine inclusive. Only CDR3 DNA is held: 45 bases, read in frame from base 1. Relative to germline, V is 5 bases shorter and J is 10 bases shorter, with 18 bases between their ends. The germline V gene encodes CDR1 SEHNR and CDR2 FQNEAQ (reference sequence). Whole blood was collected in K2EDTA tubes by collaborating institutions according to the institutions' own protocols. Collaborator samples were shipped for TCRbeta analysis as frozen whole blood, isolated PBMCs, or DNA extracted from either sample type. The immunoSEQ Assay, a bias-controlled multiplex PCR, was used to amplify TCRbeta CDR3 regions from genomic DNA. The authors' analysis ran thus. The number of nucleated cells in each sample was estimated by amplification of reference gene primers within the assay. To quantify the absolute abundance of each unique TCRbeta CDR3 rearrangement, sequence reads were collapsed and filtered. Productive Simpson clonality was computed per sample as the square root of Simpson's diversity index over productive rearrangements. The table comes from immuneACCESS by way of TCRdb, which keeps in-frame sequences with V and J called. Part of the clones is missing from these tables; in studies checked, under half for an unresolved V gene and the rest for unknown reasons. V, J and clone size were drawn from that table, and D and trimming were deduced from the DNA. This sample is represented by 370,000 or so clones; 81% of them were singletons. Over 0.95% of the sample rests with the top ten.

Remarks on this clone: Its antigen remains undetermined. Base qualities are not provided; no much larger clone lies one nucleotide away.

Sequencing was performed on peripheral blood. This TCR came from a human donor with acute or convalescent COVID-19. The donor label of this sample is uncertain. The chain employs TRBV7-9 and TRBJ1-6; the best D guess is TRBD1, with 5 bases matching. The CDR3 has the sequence CASSRDSTSRSPLHF. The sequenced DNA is TGTGCCAGCAGCCGGGACTCTACAAGTAGGTCACCCCTCCACTTT.